The rows below give T cell receptor beta chains drawn from one sample of a study of blood T cell repertoires in COVID-19. Using immunoSEQ multiplex PCR, the repertoire was profiled, and TCRdb retains in-frame clones only, with some absent. The data contain roughly 200,000 clones, about 86% of them singletons. Sequences were obtained from peripheral blood. These receptors were obtained from a man aged 50 or older with active or convalescent COVID-19. The CDR3 runs from the conserved cysteine through the conserved F or W. The order of the fields is J gene, D gene, CDR3 length, clone size, V gene, CDR3 DNA, CDR3 protein. D genes are given only for firm matches. For some rows the clone size is stated as once, few or many, or as a class when expanded; others skip it.

j_call: TRBJ1-3; d_call: NA; cdr3_length: 16; clone_size: once; v_call: TRBV1; cdr3_nt: TGCACCAGCAGCCAAGCCAAGGACAGGGACGGAAACACCATATATTTT; cdr3_aa: CTSSQAKDRDGNTIYF
j_call: TRBJ2-5; d_call: NA; cdr3_length: 11; clone_size: NA; v_call: TRBV7-2; cdr3_nt: TGTGCCAGCAGCCCGGGGGAGACCCAGTACTTC; cdr3_aa: CASSPGETQYF
j_call: TRBJ2-7; d_call: NA; cdr3_length: 15; clone_size: NA; v_call: TRBV5-1; cdr3_nt: TGCGCCAGCAGCTTGGCCGGGGGGCTTTCCTACGAGCAGTACTTC; cdr3_aa: CASSLAGGLSYEQYF
j_call: TRBJ1-2; d_call: TRBD1; cdr3_length: 16; clone_size: NA; v_call: TRBV12-5; cdr3_nt: TGTGCTAGTGGTCGACGGACAGGACCTACTAACTATGGCTACACCTTC; cdr3_aa: CASGRRTGPTNYGYTF
j_call: TRBJ2-7; d_call: TRBD1; cdr3_length: 16; clone_size: NA; v_call: TRBV25-1; cdr3_nt: TGTGCCAGCAGTCATACAGGGGGCAGGGACTCCTACGAGCAGTACTTC; cdr3_aa: CASSHTGGRDSYEQYF
j_call: TRBJ1-2; d_call: NA; cdr3_length: 16; clone_size: NA; v_call: TRBV28; cdr3_nt: TGTGCCAGCAGTTCCTGGACAGTTGCGGGCCGAAGCGGCTACACCTTC; cdr3_aa: CASSSWTVAGRSGYTF
j_call: TRBJ2-5; d_call: TRBD2; cdr3_length: 18; clone_size: NA; v_call: TRBV3-1/TRBV3-2; cdr3_nt: TGTGCCAGCAGCCCTAATATCGGACTAGCGGAACTTCAAGAGACCCAGTACTTC; cdr3_aa: CASSPNIGLAELQETQYF
j_call: TRBJ2-1; d_call: TRBD2; cdr3_length: 15; clone_size: NA; v_call: TRBV20-1; cdr3_nt: TGCAGTGCTAGTACCGGGACTAGCGGGGCCGATGAGCAGTTCTTC; cdr3_aa: CSASTGTSGADEQFF
j_call: TRBJ1-1; d_call: TRBD1; cdr3_length: 14; clone_size: few; v_call: TRBV5-1; cdr3_nt: TGCGCCAGCAGCTTCCTCGGGACAGCCATTGAAGCTTTCTTT; cdr3_aa: CASSFLGTAIEAFF
j_call: TRBJ2-7; d_call: NA; cdr3_length: 15; clone_size: NA; v_call: TRBV27; cdr3_nt: TGTGCCAGCAGTTTGACGGGGGTCAGCTCCTACGAGCAGTACTTC; cdr3_aa: CASSLTGVSSYEQYF
j_call: TRBJ1-1; d_call: NA; cdr3_length: 12; clone_size: NA; v_call: TRBV19; cdr3_nt: TGTGCCAGTAGTATAGGCGACTCTGAAGCTTTCTTT; cdr3_aa: CASSIGDSEAFF
j_call: TRBJ1-2; d_call: TRBD1; cdr3_length: 17; clone_size: NA; v_call: TRBV9; cdr3_nt: TGTGCCAGCAGTCAGTCAGGGGGCGTCAACAGAAACTATGGCTACACCTTC; cdr3_aa: CASSQSGGVNRNYGYTF
j_call: TRBJ1-2; d_call: NA; cdr3_length: 15; clone_size: NA; v_call: TRBV7-9; cdr3_nt: TGTGCCAGCAGCTTAACCAGGGAAGGGGCCTATGGCTACACCTTC; cdr3_aa: CASSLTREGAYGYTF
j_call: TRBJ2-3; d_call: NA; cdr3_length: 15; clone_size: NA; v_call: TRBV4-3; cdr3_nt: TGCGCCAGCAGCCAAGATCGCGGGGGCACAGATACGCAGTATTTT; cdr3_aa: CASSQDRGGTDTQYF
j_call: TRBJ1-4; d_call: NA; cdr3_length: 14; clone_size: few; v_call: TRBV27; cdr3_nt: TGTGCCAGCAGTCCGGTAGTTTCGAGTGAAAAACTGTTTTTT; cdr3_aa: CASSPVVSSEKLFF
j_call: TRBJ1-5; d_call: TRBD1; cdr3_length: 13; clone_size: few; v_call: TRBV15; cdr3_nt: TGTGCCACCAGTACAGGGGGCAATCAGCCCCAGCATTTT; cdr3_aa: CATSTGGNQPQHF
j_call: TRBJ2-5; d_call: NA; cdr3_length: 13; clone_size: NA; v_call: TRBV10-3; cdr3_nt: TGTGCCATCAGTGCCCGGGTCCAAGAGACCCAGTACTTC; cdr3_aa: CAISARVQETQYF
j_call: TRBJ1-1; d_call: NA; cdr3_length: 15; clone_size: NA; v_call: TRBV6-5; cdr3_nt: TGTGCCAGCGGGGACAAGGCCTCCATGAACACTGAAGCTTTCTTT; cdr3_aa: CASGDKASMNTEAFF
j_call: TRBJ1-4; d_call: NA; cdr3_length: 14; clone_size: NA; v_call: TRBV5-5; cdr3_nt: TGTGCCAGCACGGCCGGCCGCGGGAATGAAAAACTGTTTTTT; cdr3_aa: CASTAGRGNEKLFF
j_call: TRBJ1-6; d_call: TRBD1; cdr3_length: 16; clone_size: NA; v_call: TRBV5-1; cdr3_nt: TGCGCCAGCAGCTTCCGCGGACAGGGGAATAATTCACCCCTCCACTTT; cdr3_aa: CASSFRGQGNNSPLHF
j_call: TRBJ1-2; d_call: NA; cdr3_length: 14; clone_size: NA; v_call: TRBV19; cdr3_nt: TGTGCCAGTAGTATGGGTGGCACTACCTATGGCTACACCTTC; cdr3_aa: CASSMGGTTYGYTF
j_call: TRBJ1-1; d_call: TRBD1; cdr3_length: 14; clone_size: NA; v_call: TRBV6-2/TRBV6-3; cdr3_nt: TGTGCCAGCAGTTCGGACAGGCCTAACACTGAAGCTTTCTTT; cdr3_aa: CASSSDRPNTEAFF
j_call: TRBJ1-3; d_call: NA; cdr3_length: 15; clone_size: NA; v_call: TRBV30; cdr3_nt: TGTGCCTGGAGTGTATTGGGGGCGGCTGGAAACACCATATATTTT; cdr3_aa: CAWSVLGAAGNTIYF
j_call: TRBJ2-3; d_call: TRBD1; cdr3_length: 15; clone_size: few; v_call: TRBV28; cdr3_nt: TGTGCCAGCAGTTTGCGGACAGGGGGGACAGATACGCAGTATTTT; cdr3_aa: CASSLRTGGTDTQYF
j_call: TRBJ2-3; d_call: NA; cdr3_length: 13; clone_size: NA; v_call: TRBV24-1; cdr3_nt: TGTGCCACCTCGGGACTTATCACAGATACGCAGTATTTT; cdr3_aa: CATSGLITDTQYF
j_call: TRBJ1-6; d_call: NA; cdr3_length: 15; clone_size: NA; v_call: TRBV11-2; cdr3_nt: TGTGCCAGCAGCTTAAAGACACTTCATAATTCACCCCTCCACTTT; cdr3_aa: CASSLKTLHNSPLHF
j_call: TRBJ2-7; d_call: NA; cdr3_length: 13; clone_size: NA; v_call: TRBV12-3/TRBV12-4; cdr3_nt: TGTGCCAGCAGTCCCGGACAGATTTACGAGCAGTACTTC; cdr3_aa: CASSPGQIYEQYF
j_call: TRBJ2-3; d_call: NA; cdr3_length: 15; clone_size: NA; v_call: TRBV13; cdr3_nt: TGTGCCAGCAGCCCCCGGAGGGCGCGCACAGATACGCAGTATTTT; cdr3_aa: CASSPRRARTDTQYF
j_call: TRBJ1-1; d_call: TRBD1; cdr3_length: 18; clone_size: NA; v_call: TRBV10-1; cdr3_nt: TGCGCCAGCGGACTTTGGGACAGGGTACTTTCGGTGAACACTGAAGCTTTCTTT; cdr3_aa: CASGLWDRVLSVNTEAFF